The rows below give T cell receptor beta chains drawn from one sample of a study of T cell responses to AZD1222 COVID-19 vaccine. Only in-frame clones appear in the TCRdb table, and some are missing; sequencing was by immunoSEQ multiplex PCR. The table includes 90,000 to 100,000 clones, about nine tenths detected once. The input for sequencing was peripheral blood, taken 28 days after the second AZD1222 dose. Source of these receptors: an adult who received the AZD1222 COVID-19 vaccine. Both conserved end residues are part of each CDR3. Fields, in order: CDR3 length, J gene, clone size, D gene, V gene, CDR3 protein, CDR3 DNA. A D gene is named only where the DNA matches it firmly. Only some rows state a clone size, as once, few, many or a class for expanded clones.

12,TRBJ2-1,once,NA,TRBV27,CASSLGYNEQFF,TGTGCCAGCAGTTTGGGCTACAATGAGCAGTTCTTC
13,TRBJ1-2,NA,NA,TRBV12-3/TRBV12-4,CASGAVEGYGYTF,TGTGCCAGCGGCGCGGTGGAGGGATATGGCTACACCTTC
16,TRBJ2-3,NA,NA,TRBV3-1/TRBV3-2,CASSQDLIAYTDTQYF,TGTGCCAGCAGCCAAGATCTAATAGCCTACACAGATACGCAGTATTTT
16,TRBJ2-3,NA,TRBD2,TRBV7-3,CASSGLTSGSTDTQYF,TGTGCCAGCAGCGGGTTAACTAGCGGAAGCACAGATACGCAGTATTTT
15,TRBJ2-2,few,TRBD2,TRBV30,CASRLAGRDTGELFF,TGTGCCTCGAGACTAGCGGGGAGGGACACCGGGGAGCTGTTTTTT
14,TRBJ1-4,few,TRBD1,TRBV5-1,CASRSTGNDEKLFF,TGCGCCAGCAGATCGACAGGGAATGATGAAAAACTGTTTTTT
15,TRBJ1-1,many,TRBD1,TRBV6-2/TRBV6-3,CASSDRGTAYTEAFF,TGTGCCAGCAGTGACAGGGGGACAGCCTACACTGAAGCTTTCTTT
14,TRBJ2-5,NA,NA,TRBV5-1,CASSPPDNQETQYF,TGCGCCAGCAGCCCCCCTGACAACCAAGAGACCCAGTACTTC
14,TRBJ2-5,once,NA,TRBV6-5,CASSYSGGRATQYF,TGTGCCAGCAGTTACTCGGGGGGGCGGGCGACCCAGTACTTC
11,TRBJ1-1,NA,NA,TRBV5-1,CASGPSRAAFF,TGCGCCAGCGGACCTTCCAGGGCAGCTTTCTTT
16,TRBJ2-4,NA,TRBD2,TRBV19,CASSPGGASGKNIQYF,TGTGCCAGTAGTCCCGGGGGGGCTAGCGGCAAAAACATTCAGTACTTC
13,TRBJ1-5,NA,NA,TRBV5-1,CASSVLGSGPQHF,TGCGCCAGCAGCGTGTTAGGGAGCGGGCCCCAGCATTTT